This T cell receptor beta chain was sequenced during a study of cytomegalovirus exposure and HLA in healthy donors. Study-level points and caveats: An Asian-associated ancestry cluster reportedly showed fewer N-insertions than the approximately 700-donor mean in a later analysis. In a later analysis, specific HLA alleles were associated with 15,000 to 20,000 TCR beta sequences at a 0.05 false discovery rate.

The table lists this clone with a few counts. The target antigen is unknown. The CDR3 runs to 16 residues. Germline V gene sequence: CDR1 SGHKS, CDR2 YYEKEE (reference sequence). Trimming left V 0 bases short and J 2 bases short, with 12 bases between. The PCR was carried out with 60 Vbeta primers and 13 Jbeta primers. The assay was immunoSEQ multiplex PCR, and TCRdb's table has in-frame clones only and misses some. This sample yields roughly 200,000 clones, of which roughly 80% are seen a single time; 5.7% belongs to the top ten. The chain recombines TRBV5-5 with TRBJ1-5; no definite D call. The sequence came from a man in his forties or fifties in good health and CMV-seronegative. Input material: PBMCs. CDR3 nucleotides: TGTGCCAGCAGCTTGGCGGTGGGGAGCGGCAATCAGCCCCAGCATTTT. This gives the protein CASSLAVGSGNQPQHF.